This TCR beta chain derives from a study of technical replicates of blood from a few donors. CDR1 and CDR2 from the germline V gene are MNHEY and SVGAGI. Trimming took 2 bases from V and 6 from J, leaving 9 bases between them. The CDR3 is made up of 13 amino acids. Profiled with immunoSEQ multiplex PCR; TCRdb holds only in-frame clones, not every one. Among 79,000 or so clones listed, roughly nine tenths were seen once. The chain links TRBV6-5 to TRBJ2-3; D is possibly TRBD2 (5 bases). This clonotype was sampled from a human donor in good health. The specimen sequenced was T cells isolated from PBMCs. The CDR3 is CASSYLGGDTQYF. The CDR3 nucleotides read TGTGCCAGCAGTTACCTAGGCGGGGATACGCAGTATTTT.